This record covers a single T cell receptor beta chain. The CDR3 extends over 15 amino acids. Germline V CDR1 and CDR2: SGHRS, YFSETQ. The germline V and J ends were trimmed by 3 bases and 1 base, with 12 bases remaining between them. This record belongs to a study of TIL therapy for anti-PD-1-resistant metastatic lung cancer. Whole-study context: Median tumor PD-L1 proportion score was roughly 5.9%.

The time point denotes: pre-treatment sample, taken before nivolumab and TIL therapy. Tumor tissue came from excised metastases, mostly pleural nodules or supraclavicular lymph nodes. The immunoSEQ assay was v3. Survey-level samples got around 2.1 million read pairs; deep-level samples got 5-6 million. The method was immunoSEQ multiplex PCR; TCRdb's version includes in-frame clones alone and lacks a portion of them. The profile covers some 8,100 clones, with 74% appearing a single time and roughly 7% taken by the ten largest. This TCR was recovered from a person aged 25 to 80 with non-small cell lung cancer. This chain uses TRBV5-1 with TRBJ2-3; a possible D gene is TRBD1 (6 bases). Specimen: tumor tissue, collected at baseline. The CDR3 loop is CASSSGTPRTDTQYF. The CDR3 DNA reads TGCGCCAGCAGCTCAGGGACACCTCGCACAGATACGCAGTATTTT.